A selection of T cell receptor beta chains follows, all from one sample in a study of blood T cell repertoires in COVID-19. Method: immunoSEQ multiplex PCR; TCRdb's copy keeps in-frame clones and lacks some. The sample contains 250,000 or so clones, around 88% of which appear only once. The sample was PBMCs or T cells enriched from blood (not recorded which). These TCRs come from a man aged 35-49 years who had recovered from COVID-19. Both conserved end residues are part of each CDR3. Fields, in order: J gene, D gene, V gene, clone size, CDR3 DNA, CDR3 protein. A D gene is named only where the DNA matches it firmly. Some rows mark clone size as missing; the rest say once, few, many or name a class of expanded clone.

TRBJ2-5,TRBD1,TRBV18,NA,TGTGCCAGCTCGCTGAACAGGGGGCGAGAGACCCAGTACTTC,CASSLNRGRETQYF
TRBJ2-5,NA,TRBV1,NA,TGCACCAGCAGCCCGAACGGTTCGGGACTAGCTTTAGAGACCCAGTACTTC,CTSSPNGSGLALETQYF
TRBJ2-7,TRBD1,TRBV28,few,TGTGCCAGCAGTTTATACAGGGGGTCCTACGAGCAGTACTTC,CASSLYRGSYEQYF
TRBJ2-1,TRBD2,TRBV7-7,NA,TGTGCCAGCAGCCCCACTAGCGGCCGATACAATGAGCAGTTCTTC,CASSPTSGRYNEQFF
TRBJ2-5,NA,TRBV9,once,TGTGCCAGCGGTATAATGAGACTCAGGGAAGAGACCCAGTACTTC,CASGIMRLREETQYF
TRBJ1-3,NA,TRBV5-1,NA,TGCGCCAGCAGCTCGGATGGGAGCTCTGGAAACACCATATATTTT,CASSSDGSSGNTIYF
TRBJ1-4,NA,TRBV11-2,NA,TGTGCCAGCAGCTTTAGGGGGGGAACAACTAATGAAAAACTGTTTTTT,CASSFRGGTTNEKLFF
TRBJ1-3,NA,TRBV7-2,NA,TGTGCCAGCAGCTTAGACTCCCACTCTGGAAACACCATATATTTT,CASSLDSHSGNTIYF
TRBJ2-2,NA,TRBV15,NA,TGTGCCACCAGCAGAGACCAGGGTAACACCGGGGAGCTGTTTTTT,CATSRDQGNTGELFF
TRBJ1-5,NA,TRBV3-1/TRBV3-2,NA,TGTGCCAGCAGCCAGAACGGGGATCAGCCCCAGCATTTT,CASSQNGDQPQHF
TRBJ1-2,NA,TRBV6-1,NA,TGTGCCAGCAGTGAGAGGGGGTGGGCTAACTATGGCTACACCTTC,CASSERGWANYGYTF
TRBJ1-2,NA,TRBV25-1,NA,TGTGCCACCTCCCAGAACGGGGGGTCGAATGGCTACACCTTC,CATSQNGGSNGYTF
TRBJ1-1,NA,TRBV12-3/TRBV12-4,NA,TGTGCCAGCAGTCCCGGACATAACACTGAAGCTTTCTTT,CASSPGHNTEAFF